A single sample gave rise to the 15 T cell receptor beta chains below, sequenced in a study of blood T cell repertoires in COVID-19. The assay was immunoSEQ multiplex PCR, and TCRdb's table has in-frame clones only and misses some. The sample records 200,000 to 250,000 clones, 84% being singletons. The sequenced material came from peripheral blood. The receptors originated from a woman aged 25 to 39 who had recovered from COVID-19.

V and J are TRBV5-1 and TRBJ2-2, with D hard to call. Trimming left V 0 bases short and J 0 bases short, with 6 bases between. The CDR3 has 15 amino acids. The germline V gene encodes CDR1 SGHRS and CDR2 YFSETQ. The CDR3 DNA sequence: TGCGCCAGCAGCTTGGGAGTCTCGAACACCGGGGAGCTGTTTTTT. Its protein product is CASSLGVSNTGELFF.

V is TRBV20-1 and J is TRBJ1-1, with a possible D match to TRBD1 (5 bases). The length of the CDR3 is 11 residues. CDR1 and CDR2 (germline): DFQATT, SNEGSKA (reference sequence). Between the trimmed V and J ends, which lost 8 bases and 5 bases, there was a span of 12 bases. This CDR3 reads CSHFSGTEAFF. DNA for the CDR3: TGCAGTCACTTCTCAGGGACTGAAGCTTTCTTT.

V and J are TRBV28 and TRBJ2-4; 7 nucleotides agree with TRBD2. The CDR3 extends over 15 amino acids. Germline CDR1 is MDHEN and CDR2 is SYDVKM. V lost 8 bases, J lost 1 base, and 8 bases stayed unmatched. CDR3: CASEGGPAAKNIQYF. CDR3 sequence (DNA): TGTGCCAGCGAGGGAGGGCCCGCGGCCAAAAACATTCAGTACTTC.

The CDR3, as DNA: TGTGCCAGCAGTTTCAGCGGGGGTAGCTCCTACAATGAGCAGTTCTTC. Its translation is CASSFSGGSSYNEQFF. The chain employs TRBV28 and TRBJ2-1, with TRBD2 matching over 8 bases. The V segment lost 3 bases and the J segment 0 bases; nucleotides outside the gene matches: 4. The CDR3 contains 16 residues. The germline V gene has CDR1 MDHEN and CDR2 SYDVKM.

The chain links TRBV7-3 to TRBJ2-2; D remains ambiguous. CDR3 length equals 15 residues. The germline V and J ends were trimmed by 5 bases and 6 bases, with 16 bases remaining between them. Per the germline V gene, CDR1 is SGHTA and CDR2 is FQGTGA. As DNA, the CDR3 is TGTGCCAGCAGCCCCAGCCGAGGATGGGCCGGGGAGCTGTTTTTT. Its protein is CASSPSRGWAGELFF.

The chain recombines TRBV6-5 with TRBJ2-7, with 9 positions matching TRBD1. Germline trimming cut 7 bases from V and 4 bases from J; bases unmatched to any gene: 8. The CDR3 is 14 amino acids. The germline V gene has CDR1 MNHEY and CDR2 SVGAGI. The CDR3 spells CASKSGQGAYEQYF. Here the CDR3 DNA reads TGTGCCAGCAAATCGGGACAGGGAGCGTACGAGCAGTACTTC.

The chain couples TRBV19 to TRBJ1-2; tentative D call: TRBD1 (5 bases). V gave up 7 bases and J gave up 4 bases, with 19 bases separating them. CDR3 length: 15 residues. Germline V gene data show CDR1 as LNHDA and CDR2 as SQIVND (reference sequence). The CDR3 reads CASTPIVQGGYGYTF. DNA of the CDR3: TGTGCCAGTACCCCGATCGTTCAGGGAGGCTATGGCTACACCTTC.

The CDR3 bases are TGCAGCGTTGCCCCCAGCGGCTCCTACGAGCAGTACTTC. Its protein product is CSVAPSGSYEQYF. The gene calls are TRBV29-1 and TRBJ2-7; D might be TRBD2 (5 bases). The V and J ends lost 4 bases and 0 bases respectively, with 10 bases between them. Germline values: CDR1 SQVTM, CDR2 ANQGSEA. The CDR3 has 13 amino acids.

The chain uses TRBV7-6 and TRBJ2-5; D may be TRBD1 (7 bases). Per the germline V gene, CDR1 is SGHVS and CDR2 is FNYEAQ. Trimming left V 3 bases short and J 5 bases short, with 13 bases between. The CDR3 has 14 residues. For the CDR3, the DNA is TGTGCCAGCAGCTTCAGGGGGGCCTCGGAGACCCAGTACTTC. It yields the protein CASSFRGASETQYF.

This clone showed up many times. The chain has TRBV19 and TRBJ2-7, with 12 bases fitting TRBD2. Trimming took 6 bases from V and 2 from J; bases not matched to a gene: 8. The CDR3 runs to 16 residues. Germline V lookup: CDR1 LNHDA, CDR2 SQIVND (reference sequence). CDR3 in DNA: TGTGCCAGTAGGTCTAGCGGACTAGCGGGAACCTACGAGCAGTACTTC. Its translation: CASRSSGLAGTYEQYF.

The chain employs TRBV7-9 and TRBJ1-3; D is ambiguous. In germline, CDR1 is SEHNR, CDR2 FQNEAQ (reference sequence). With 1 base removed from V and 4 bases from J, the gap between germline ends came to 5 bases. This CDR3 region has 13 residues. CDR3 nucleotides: TGTGCCAGCAGCTTAGGAGCCGGAAACACCATATATTTT. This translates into CASSLGAGNTIYF.

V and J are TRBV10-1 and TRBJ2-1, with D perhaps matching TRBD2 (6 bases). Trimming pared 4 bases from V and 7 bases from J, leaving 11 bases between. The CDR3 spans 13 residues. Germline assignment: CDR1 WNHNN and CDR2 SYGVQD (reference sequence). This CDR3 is CASSGGGKNEQFF. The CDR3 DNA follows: TGCGCCAGCAGTGGCGGCGGGAAGAATGAGCAGTTCTTC.

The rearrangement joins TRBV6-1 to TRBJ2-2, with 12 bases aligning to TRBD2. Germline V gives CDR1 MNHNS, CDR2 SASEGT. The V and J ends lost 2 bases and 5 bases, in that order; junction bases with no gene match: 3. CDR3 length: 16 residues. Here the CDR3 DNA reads TGTGCCAGCAGTGAATGGCTAGCGGGAGGGACCGGGGAGCTGTTTTTT. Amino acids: CASSEWLAGGTGELFF.

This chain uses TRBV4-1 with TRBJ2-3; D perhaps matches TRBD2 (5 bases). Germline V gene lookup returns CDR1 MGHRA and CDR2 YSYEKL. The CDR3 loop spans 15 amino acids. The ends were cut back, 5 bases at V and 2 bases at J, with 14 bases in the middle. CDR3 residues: CASSGAAGPTDTQYF. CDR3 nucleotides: TGCGCCAGCAGCGGCGCCGCGGGCCCCACAGATACGCAGTATTTT.

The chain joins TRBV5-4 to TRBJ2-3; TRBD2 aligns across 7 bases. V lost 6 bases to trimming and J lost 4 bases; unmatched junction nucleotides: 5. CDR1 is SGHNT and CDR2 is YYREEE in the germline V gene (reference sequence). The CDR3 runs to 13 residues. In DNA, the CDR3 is TGTGCCAGCAATCGGGGAGGGGCAGATACGCAGTATTTT. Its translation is CASNRGGADTQYF.